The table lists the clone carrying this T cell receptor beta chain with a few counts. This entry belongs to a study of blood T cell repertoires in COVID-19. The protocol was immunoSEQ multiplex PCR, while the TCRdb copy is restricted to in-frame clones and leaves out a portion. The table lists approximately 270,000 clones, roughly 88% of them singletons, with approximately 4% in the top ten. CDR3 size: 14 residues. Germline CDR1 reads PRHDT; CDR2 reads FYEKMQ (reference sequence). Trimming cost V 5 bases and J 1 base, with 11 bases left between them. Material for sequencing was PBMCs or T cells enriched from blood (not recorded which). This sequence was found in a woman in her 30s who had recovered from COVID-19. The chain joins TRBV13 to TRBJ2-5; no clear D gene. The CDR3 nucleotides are TGTGCCAGCAGCGTTAGAGGAGTCCAAGAGACCCAGTACTTC. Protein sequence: CASSVRGVQETQYF.